This is a list of T cell receptor beta chains from one sample in a study of T cells in localized non-small cell lung cancer. The table came from immunoSEQ multiplex PCR; TCRdb's copy has only in-frame clones and leaves some out. The sample shows about 43,000 clones, more than 85% of them seen only once. Sequencing used PBMCs, obtained before any cancer treatment. Every receptor here comes from a woman aged 35 to 70 with stage II lung adenocarcinoma. CDR3s include the opening cysteine and the closing phenylalanine or tryptophan. D genes are given only for firm matches. Only part of the rows carry a size: once, few, many, or a class if the clone is expanded.

clone_size d_call j_call v_call cdr3_nt cdr3_aa
. . TRBJ1-1 TRBV7-3 TGTGCCAGCAGCTTAAGTCCACACATGAACACTGAAGCTTTCTTT CASSLSPHMNTEAFF
. . TRBJ1-1 TRBV13 TGTGCCAGCAGCTTAACCCCGACAATGAACACTGAAGCTTTCTTT CASSLTPTMNTEAFF
. TRBD2 TRBJ2-2 TRBV2 TGTGCCAGCAACCGACTAGCGGGAGCCGGGGAGCTGTTTTTT CASNRLAGAGELFF
once . TRBJ2-2 TRBV10-1 TGCGCCAGTCGGGAGTCCGGGAACACCGGGGAGCTGTTTTTT CASRESGNTGELFF
. . TRBJ2-1 TRBV28 TGTGCCAGCAGCCCAGACCAATTAAGCTACAATGAGCAGTTCTTC CASSPDQLSYNEQFF
few TRBD1 TRBJ1-2 TRBV18 TGTGCCAGCTCACCACGACAGGGCGATGGCTACACCTTC CASSPRQGDGYTF
. TRBD1 TRBJ1-5 TRBV5-8 TGTGCCAGCAGCTTTCTGAGACAGGGGGCGCGGGCTCAGCCCCAGCATTTT CASSFLRQGARAQPQHF
. TRBD2 TRBJ2-1 TRBV5-4 TGTGCCAGCAGCCCTCGGGTAGCGGGGAATGAGCAGTTCTTC CASSPRVAGNEQFF
. . TRBJ1-1 TRBV6-5 TGTGCCAGCAGTTACCTGAAGAACACTGAAGCTTTCTTT CASSYLKNTEAFF
. TRBD1 TRBJ2-1 TRBV5-1 TGCGCCAGTACCCCCGGACAGGGGCCCTACAATGAGCAGTTCTTC CASTPGQGPYNEQFF
. . TRBJ1-2 TRBV25-1 TGTGCCAGCAGCGAGGGAGTTCTGAGGGGCTACACCTTC CASSEGVLRGYTF
. . TRBJ1-5 TRBV7-7 TGTGCCAGCAGCCTTCTAAATCAGCCCCAGCATTTT CASSLLNQPQHF
. TRBD1 TRBJ1-5 TRBV28 TGTGCCAGCAGGCCCCCGGGACAGGGTGTGGGGCCCCAGCATTTT CASRPPGQGVGPQHF
. . TRBJ2-7 TRBV27 TGTGCCAGCAGTTCTTGGGGTGACAGCTCTGCCTACGAGCAGTACTTC CASSSWGDSSAYEQYF
. TRBD1 TRBJ1-3 TRBV5-4 TGTGCCAGCAGCTTAGGGACAGCTGGAAACACCATATATTTT CASSLGTAGNTIYF
. . TRBJ1-2 TRBV19 TGTGCCAGTAGTACCGACAGGAAATATGGCTACACCTTC CASSTDRKYGYTF
once . TRBJ2-7 TRBV11-2 TGTGCCAGCAGCTCCAACAGTGGGGCGCAGTACTTC CASSSNSGAQYF
. TRBD1 TRBJ1-2 TRBV6-6 TGTGCCAGCAGCCTCAACAGGGGCGCTGGGTATGGCTACACCTTC CASSLNRGAGYGYTF
. . TRBJ1-5 TRBV29-1 TGCAGCGTTGGGGGACAAGGCAATCAGCCCCAGCATTTT CSVGGQGNQPQHF
. . TRBJ1-2 TRBV11-2 TGTGCCAGCAGCCTGATTGGAGGCAGGGGAAACTATGGCTACACCTTC CASSLIGGRGNYGYTF
. . TRBJ2-5 TRBV6-5 TGTGCCAGCGGGCCCGCGAGGACCCAAGAGACCCAGTACTTC CASGPARTQETQYF
. . TRBJ1-1 TRBV7-8 TGTGCCAGCAGCACGGCGGGGACTGAAGCTTTCTTT CASSTAGTEAFF
. TRBD1 TRBJ2-7 TRBV6-6 TGTGCCAGCACCCCACGCCAGGGGGCGAGATCCTACGAGCAGTACTTC CASTPRQGARSYEQYF
once . TRBJ2-7 TRBV11-2 TGTGCCAGCAGCTTGGTACGGGCCGGGGAGCAGTACTTC CASSLVRAGEQYF
. TRBD1 TRBJ2-6 TRBV11-2 TGTGCCAGCAGCCCACAGGGGGCGATCTCTGGGGCCAACGTCCTGACTTTC CASSPQGAISGANVLTF
. TRBD2 TRBJ2-1 TRBV19 TGTGCCAGCGGGCGGGGGGAGCCCTACAATGAGCAGTTCTTC CASGRGEPYNEQFF
. TRBD1 TRBJ1-3 TRBV6-6 TGTGCCAGCAGTTCCACGACAGGGATTGGAAACACCATATATTTT CASSSTTGIGNTIYF
. . TRBJ2-7 TRBV18 TGTGCCAGCTCACCATCGGCAGGAGGGCCCTACGAGCAGTACTTC CASSPSAGGPYEQYF
. TRBD1 TRBJ1-4 TRBV9 TGTGCCAGCAGCATCACAGGGGGGGCTAATGAAAAACTGTTTTTT CASSITGGANEKLFF
. . TRBJ1-4 TRBV19 TGTGCCAGTAGGGGAGGTAATGAAAAACTGTTTTTT CASRGGNEKLFF
. TRBD1 TRBJ2-7 TRBV4-1 TGCGCCAGCAGCCAAGACTGGGGACAGCCCCACTACGAGCAGTACTTC CASSQDWGQPHYEQYF
. TRBD2 TRBJ2-3 TRBV19 TGTGCCAGTAGTATAGAGACTAGCGGGATCACAGATACGCAGTATTTT CASSIETSGITDTQYF
. . TRBJ2-1 TRBV2 TGTGCCAGCAGTTTAGGACCCCCTGCCAATAGCAATGAGCAGTTCTTC CASSLGPPANSNEQFF
. TRBD2 TRBJ2-5 TRBV2 TGTGCCAGCAGTGGGACTAGCGGGAGTCGAGGTACCCAGTACTTC CASSGTSGSRGTQYF
. . TRBJ1-2 TRBV19 TGTGCCAGTAGTATGCGAGGAGAATTCATGCGCGGCTACACCTTC CASSMRGEFMRGYTF
. . TRBJ2-3 TRBV4-2 TGTGCCAGCAGCCAAGATCGACGGATCACAGATACGCAGTATTTT CASSQDRRITDTQYF
. . TRBJ1-6 TRBV5-1 TGCGCCAGCAGCCAGGGACAAGGGGCTTCACCCCTCCACTTT CASSQGQGASPLHF
. . TRBJ1-5 TRBV9 TGTGCCAGCAGCGTAGGCACATCCCATAATCAGCCCCAGCATTTT CASSVGTSHNQPQHF
. . TRBJ1-2 TRBV19 TGTGCCAGTCACCCGGGGGGGGCAATTTTCAACTATGGCTACACCTTC CASHPGGAIFNYGYTF
. . TRBJ2-5 TRBV6-1 TGTGCCAGCAGCCAGACGGAGACCCAGTACTTC CASSQTETQYF
. . TRBJ1-5 TRBV19 TGTGCCAGTACTAACCCCCCCGGGACTACTAATCAGCCCCAGCATTTT CASTNPPGTTNQPQHF
. . TRBJ2-7 TRBV19 TGTGCCAGTAGTACATCGGGCTACGAGCAGTACTTC CASSTSGYEQYF
few TRBD1 TRBJ1-3 TRBV19 TGTGCCTCGAGACCGGGACAGGGGGCTGGAAACACCATATATTTT CASRPGQGAGNTIYF
. . TRBJ2-3 TRBV14 TGTGCCAGCAGCCCCGGTATCGGGGACCCCACAGATACGCAGTATTTT CASSPGIGDPTDTQYF
. . TRBJ1-1 TRBV18 TGTGCCAGCTCACCACTCACAGCCGGGGCGAACACTGAAGCTTTCTTT CASSPLTAGANTEAFF
. TRBD2 TRBJ2-1 TRBV27 TGTGCCAGCAGTGCAGCGGGGGTAAGGGGCTCTGAGCAGTTCTTC CASSAAGVRGSEQFF